The 2 T cell receptor beta chains below were found in one sample sequenced in a study of blood T cell repertoires in COVID-19 (dated by TCRdb to 2019 to 2021). Receptors were amplified or captured by the immunoSEQ multiplex PCR assay. TCRdb retrieved this table from immuneACCESS and kept in-frame rearrangements only. Not all clones are present; in checked studies, unresolved V genes account for under half, and no reason is known for the remainder. A total of about 210,000 clones appear in this sample, roughly 90% of them only once. Of the sample, 1.6% is held by the ten largest clones. Input material: peripheral blood. Receptor source: a man in his late teens or twenties with active or convalescent COVID-19.

CDR3 nucleotide sequence: TGTGCCAGCAGCCCGACTATAGCGGGAGGTTCGGTGACCCAGTACTTC. Translating it yields CASSPTIAGGSVTQYF. The chain recombines TRBV7-2 with TRBJ2-5; 10 bases agree with TRBD2. V lost 5 bases to trimming and J lost 7 bases; unmatched junction nucleotides: 13. Germline V lookup: CDR1 SGHTA, CDR2 FQGNSA. The CDR3 is 16 residues long.

CDR3 bases: TGTGCCAGCTCACCCCCCACCCGGGGTGAGCAGTTCTTC. It translates to CASSPPTRGEQFF. This chain connects TRBV18 to TRBJ2-1; D may be TRBD2 (5 bases). The CDR3 extends over 13 amino acids. The V and J ends lost 3 bases and 9 bases respectively, with 12 bases between them. In germline, CDR1 is KGHSH, CDR2 LQKENI. Full variable domain (missing parts from reference TRBV18 and TRBJ2-1): NAGVMQNPRHLVRRRGQEARLRCSPMKGHSHVYWYRQLPEEGLKFMVYLQKENIIDESGMPKERFSAEFPKEGPSILRIQQVVRGDSAAYFCASSPPTRGEQFFGPGTRLTVL.